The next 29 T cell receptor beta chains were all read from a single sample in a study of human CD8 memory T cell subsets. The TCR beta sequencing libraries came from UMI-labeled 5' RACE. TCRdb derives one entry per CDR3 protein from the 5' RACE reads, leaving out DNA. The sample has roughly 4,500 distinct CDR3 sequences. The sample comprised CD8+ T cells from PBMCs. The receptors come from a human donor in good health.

The CDR3: CASSHPGQGDTGELFF. The V gene is TRBV4-2, the J gene TRBJ2-2; TCRdb's D gene call, TRBD1, goes unchecked for lack of DNA. Germline V gives CDR1 LGHNA, CDR2 YNFKEQ. The CDR3 consists of 16 residues.

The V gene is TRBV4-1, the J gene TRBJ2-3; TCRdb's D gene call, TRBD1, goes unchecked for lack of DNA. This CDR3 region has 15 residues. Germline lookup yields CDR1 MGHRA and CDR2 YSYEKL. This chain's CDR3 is CASSQFSGTTDTQYF.

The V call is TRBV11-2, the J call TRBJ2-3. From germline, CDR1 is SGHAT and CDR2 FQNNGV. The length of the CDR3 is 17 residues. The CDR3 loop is CASSLDGRTTSTDTQYF.

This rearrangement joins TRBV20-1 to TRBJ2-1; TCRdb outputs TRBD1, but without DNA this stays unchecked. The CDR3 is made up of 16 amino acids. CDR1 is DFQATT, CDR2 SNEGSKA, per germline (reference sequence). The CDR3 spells CSARVPRDWAPEEQFF.

CDR3 residues: CASSPRAQLRYEQYF. The V gene is TRBV5-1, the J gene TRBJ2-7. CDR3 length equals 15 residues. The germline V gene encodes CDR1 SGHRS and CDR2 YFSETQ. Full variable domain (rest looked up from reference TRBV5-1 and TRBJ2-7): KAGVTQTPRYLIKTRGQQVTLSCSPISGHRSVSWYQQTPGQGLQFLFEYFSETQRNKGNFPGRFSGRQFSNSRSEMNVSTLELGDSALYLCASSPRAQLRYEQYFGPGTRLTVT.

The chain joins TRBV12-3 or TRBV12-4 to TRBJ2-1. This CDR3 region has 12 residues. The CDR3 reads CASRPGSNEQFF.

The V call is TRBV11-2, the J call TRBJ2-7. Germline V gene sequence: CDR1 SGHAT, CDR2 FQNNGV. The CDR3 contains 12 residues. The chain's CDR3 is CASSFGLFEQYF. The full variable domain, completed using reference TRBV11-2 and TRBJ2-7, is EAGVAQSPRYKIIEKRQSVAFWCNPISGHATLYWYQQILGQGPKLLIQFQNNGVVDDSQLPKDRFSAERLKGVDSTLKIQPAKLEDSAVYLCASSFGLFEQYFGPGTRLTVT.

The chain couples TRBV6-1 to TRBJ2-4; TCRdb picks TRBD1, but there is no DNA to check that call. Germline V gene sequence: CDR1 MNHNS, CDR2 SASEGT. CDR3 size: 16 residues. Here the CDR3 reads CASSEVDRVGLNIQYF.

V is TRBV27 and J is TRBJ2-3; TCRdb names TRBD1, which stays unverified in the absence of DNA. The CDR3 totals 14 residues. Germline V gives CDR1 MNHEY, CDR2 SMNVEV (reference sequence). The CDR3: CASSRGASTDTQYF.

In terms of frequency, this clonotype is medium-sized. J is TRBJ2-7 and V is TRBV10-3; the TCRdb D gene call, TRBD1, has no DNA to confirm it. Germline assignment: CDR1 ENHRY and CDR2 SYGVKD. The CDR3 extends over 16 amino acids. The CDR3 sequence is CAIRPRRWGADYEQYF.

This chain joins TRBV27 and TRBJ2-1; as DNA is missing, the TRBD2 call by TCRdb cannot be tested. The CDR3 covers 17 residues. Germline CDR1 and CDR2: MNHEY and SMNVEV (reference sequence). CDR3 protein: CASSLAGGPITYNEQFF.

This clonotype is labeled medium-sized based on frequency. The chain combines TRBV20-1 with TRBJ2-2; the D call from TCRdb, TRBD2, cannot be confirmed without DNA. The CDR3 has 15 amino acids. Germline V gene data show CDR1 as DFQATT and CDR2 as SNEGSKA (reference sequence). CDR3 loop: CSARASGRDTGELFF.

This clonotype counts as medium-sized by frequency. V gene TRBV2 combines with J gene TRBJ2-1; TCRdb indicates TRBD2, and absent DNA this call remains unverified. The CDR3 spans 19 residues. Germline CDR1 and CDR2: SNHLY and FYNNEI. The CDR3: CASSDPGLAGAWLYNEQFF.

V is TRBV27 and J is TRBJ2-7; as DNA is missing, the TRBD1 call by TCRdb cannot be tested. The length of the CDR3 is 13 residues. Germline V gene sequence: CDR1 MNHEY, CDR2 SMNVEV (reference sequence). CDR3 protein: CASSLYPLYEQYF.

The CDR3 reads CASSSGLAGVNEQFF. The chain employs TRBV5-6 and TRBJ2-1; TCRdb reports TRBD2, a call that lacks DNA to check it against. Germline-derived CDR1 and CDR2 are SGHDT and YYEEEE. There are 15 residues in the CDR3.

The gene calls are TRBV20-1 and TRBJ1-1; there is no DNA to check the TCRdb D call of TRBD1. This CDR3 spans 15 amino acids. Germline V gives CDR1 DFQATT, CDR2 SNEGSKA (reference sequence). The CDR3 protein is CSARDQGLSHTEAFF.

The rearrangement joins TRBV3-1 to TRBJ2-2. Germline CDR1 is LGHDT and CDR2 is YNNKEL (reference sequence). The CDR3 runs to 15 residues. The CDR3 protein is CASSLQPLNTGELFF.

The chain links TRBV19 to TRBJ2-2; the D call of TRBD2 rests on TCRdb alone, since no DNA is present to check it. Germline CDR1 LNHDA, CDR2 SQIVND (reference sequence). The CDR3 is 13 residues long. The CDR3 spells CASSIAGTGELFF. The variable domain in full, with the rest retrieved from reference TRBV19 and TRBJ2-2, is DGGITQSPKYLFRKEGQNVTLSCEQNLNHDAMYWYRQDPGQGLRLIYYSQIVNDFQKGDIAEGYSVSREKKESFPLTVTSAQKNPTAFYLCASSIAGTGELFFGEGSRLTVL.

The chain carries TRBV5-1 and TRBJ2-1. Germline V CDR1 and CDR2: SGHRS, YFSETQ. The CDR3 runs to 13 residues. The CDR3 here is CASSLDSIGEQFF.

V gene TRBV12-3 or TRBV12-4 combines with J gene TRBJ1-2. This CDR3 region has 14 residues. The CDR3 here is CASSPTVPGYGYTF.

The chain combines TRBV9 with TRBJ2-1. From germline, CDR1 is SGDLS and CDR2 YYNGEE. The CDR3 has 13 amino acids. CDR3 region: CASSPDGYNEQFF.

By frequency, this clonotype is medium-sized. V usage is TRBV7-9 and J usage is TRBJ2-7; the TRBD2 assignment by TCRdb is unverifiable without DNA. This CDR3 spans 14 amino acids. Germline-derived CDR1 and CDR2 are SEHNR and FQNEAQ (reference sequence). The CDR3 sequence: CASSLGGRPYEQYF.

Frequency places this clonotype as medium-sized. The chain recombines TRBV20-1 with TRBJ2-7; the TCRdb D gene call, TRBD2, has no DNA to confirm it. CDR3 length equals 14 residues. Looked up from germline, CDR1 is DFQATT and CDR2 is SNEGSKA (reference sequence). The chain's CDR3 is CSARDVISDYEQYF.

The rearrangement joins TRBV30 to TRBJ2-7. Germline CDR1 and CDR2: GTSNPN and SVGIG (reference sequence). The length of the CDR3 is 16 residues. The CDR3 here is CAWSLPIRRGTYEQYF.

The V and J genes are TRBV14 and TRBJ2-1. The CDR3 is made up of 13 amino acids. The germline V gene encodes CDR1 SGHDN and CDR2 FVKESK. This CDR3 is CASSQGHGNEQFF. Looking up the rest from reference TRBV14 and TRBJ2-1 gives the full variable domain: EAGVTQFPSHSVIEKGQTVTLRCDPISGHDNLYWYRRVMGKEIKFLLHFVKESKQDESGMPNNRFLAERTGGTYSTLKVQPAELEDSGVYFCASSQGHGNEQFFGPGTRLTVL.

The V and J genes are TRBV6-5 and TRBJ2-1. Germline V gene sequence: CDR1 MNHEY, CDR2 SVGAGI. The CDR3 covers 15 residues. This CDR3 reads CASSYSLNPVGEQFF.

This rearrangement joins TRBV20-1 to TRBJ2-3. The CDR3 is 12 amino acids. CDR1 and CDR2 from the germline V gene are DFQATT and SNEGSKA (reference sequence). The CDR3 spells CSANGGTDTQYF.

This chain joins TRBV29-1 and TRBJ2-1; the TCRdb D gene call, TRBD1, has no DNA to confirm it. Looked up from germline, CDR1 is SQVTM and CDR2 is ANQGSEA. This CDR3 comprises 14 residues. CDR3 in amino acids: CSAREREAYNEQFF.

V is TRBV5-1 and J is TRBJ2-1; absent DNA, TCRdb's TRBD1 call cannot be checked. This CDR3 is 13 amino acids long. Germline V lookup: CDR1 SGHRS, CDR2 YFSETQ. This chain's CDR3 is CASSSELGDEQFF. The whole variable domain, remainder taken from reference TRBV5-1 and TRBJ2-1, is KAGVTQTPRYLIKTRGQQVTLSCSPISGHRSVSWYQQTPGQGLQFLFEYFSETQRNKGNFPGRFSGRQFSNSRSEMNVSTLELGDSALYLCASSSELGDEQFFGPGTRLTVL.